The T cell receptor beta chain under discussion was sequenced for a study of cytomegalovirus exposure and HLA in healthy donors. About the research overall: For the roughly 400 genotyped donors, roughly 80% fell within the Caucasian-associated ancestry cluster. Findings and limits, study-wide: Accounts indicate the classifier identified cytomegalovirus status with strong specificity and sensitivity. Many donors carried some public TCRs, although rarity characterized most TCR sequences.

The CDR3 totals 14 residues. V dropped 2 bases and J dropped 5 bases, with 11 bases sitting between them. Germline CDR1 reads SGHRS; CDR2 reads YFSETQ. Use of 60 Vbeta and 13 Jbeta primers characterized the PCR. Clones were read by immunoSEQ multiplex PCR, and TCRdb kept only the in-frame ones, dropping some. The data show about 140,000 clones, with roughly 80% seen just once and about 10% held by the top ten. Points on this clone: Its antigen is undetermined.

The receptor comes from a woman in her 50s in good health and CMV-seropositive. The chain employs TRBV5-1 and TRBJ2-1; tentatively, D is TRBD1 (6 bases). Sequenced input: PBMCs. The CDR3 loop is CASSFQGQHNEQFF. The CDR3 DNA follows: TGCGCCAGCAGCTTCCAAGGACAGCACAATGAGCAGTTCTTC.